The 2 T cell receptor beta chains below all came from one sample that was sequenced in a study of CD8 T cells in Susac syndrome. Reverse transcription of about 0.5 to 1 ug RNA was carried out with random hexamers. Each CDR3 protein is one row after TCRdb ran MiXCR on the immunoSEQ multiplex PCR reads. Of 70,000 or so distinct CDR3 sequences in the sample, about 95% were seen once. The sequenced sample consisted of CD8+ T cells from PBMCs. These receptors were collected from a human donor with multiple sclerosis.

The genes are TRBV30 and TRBJ2-7, with a possible D match to TRBD2 (5 bases). The V gene's germline CDR1 is GTSNPN and CDR2 SVGIG (reference sequence). The V gene lost 4 bases and the J gene lost 3 bases, with 7 bases spanning the gap. This CDR3 is 11 amino acids long. CDR3 in amino acids: CAWTEGYEQYF. The CDR3 coding sequence is TGTGCCTGGACCGAGGGCTACGAGCAGTACTTC.

This clonotype was seen a few times. CDR3 loop: CASSSSGGSYEQYF. In DNA, the CDR3 is TGTGCCAGCAGTTCCTCAGGGGGCTCCTACGAGCAGTACTTC. The J gene is TRBJ2-7, the V gene TRBV6-5, with 7 positions matching TRBD1. Per the germline V gene, CDR1 is MNHEY and CDR2 is SVGAGI. Trimming cost V 4 bases and J 0 bases; bases outside gene matches: 3. The CDR3 runs to 14 residues.